These T cell receptor beta chains were read from a single sample in a study of cytomegalovirus exposure and HLA in healthy donors. Only in-frame clones appear in the TCRdb table, and some are missing; sequencing was by immunoSEQ multiplex PCR. The table includes 55,000 to 80,000 clones, roughly four fifths detected once. The sequencing sample was made of PBMCs. The source of these receptors is a woman aged 25 to 45 in good health and CMV-seropositive. Each CDR3 is given with its conserved first and last residue. A D gene is named only where the DNA matches it firmly. A clone size is listed for some rows: how often the clone was seen (once, few, many), or a class if it is expanded.

>TRBJ1-1|TRBV29-1|TRBD1|few
CSVPGGVNTEAFF
TGCAGCGTTCCAGGGGGAGTGAACACTGAAGCTTTCTTT
>TRBJ2-1|TRBV4-1|TRBD1|NA
CASSIGTGGYNEQFF
TGCGCCAGTTCTATCGGGACAGGGGGCTACAATGAGCAGTTCTTC
>TRBJ2-7|TRBV27|TRBD1|NA
CASSLRRDREYRYEQYF
TGTGCCAGCAGTTTACGCCGGGACAGGGAATACCGTTACGAGCAGTACTTC
>TRBJ1-2|TRBV30|TRBD1|NA
CAWTGGQNYGYTF
TGTGCCTGGACCGGGGGACAGAACTATGGCTACACCTTC
>TRBJ2-1|TRBV7-9|TRBD1|NA
CASSSGQPSSGQFF
TGTGCCAGCAGCTCGGGACAGCCATCGAGCGGGCAGTTCTTC
>TRBJ1-5|TRBV23-1|NA|NA
CASPSWGGSNQPQHF
TGCGCCAGCCCCAGTTGGGGAGGTAGCAATCAGCCCCAGCATTTT
>TRBJ1-1|TRBV11-1|TRBD1|NA
CASRKTGGTEAFF
TGTGCCAGCAGGAAAACAGGGGGCACTGAAGCTTTCTTT
>TRBJ1-5|TRBV10-2|TRBD1|NA
CASSERGTGHQPQHF
TGCGCCAGCAGTGAAAGGGGGACAGGGCATCAGCCCCAGCATTTT
>TRBJ2-3|TRBV28|TRBD2|NA
CASSPVGLEADTQYF
TGTGCCAGCAGTCCCGTAGGACTAGAGGCAGATACGCAGTATTTT
>TRBJ1-2|TRBV19|NA|NA
CASSIVQAPNYGYTF
TGTGCCAGTAGTATAGTTCAGGCTCCTAACTATGGCTACACCTTC
>TRBJ2-5|TRBV18|TRBD1|few
CASSSGQVETQYF
TGTGCCAGCTCATCTGGACAGGTGGAGACCCAGTACTTC